A single sample is the source of the 10 T cell receptor beta chains below, sequenced in a study of blood T cell repertoires in COVID-19. Assay used: immunoSEQ multiplex PCR; TCRdb lists only in-frame clones, some missing. Of approximately 390,000 clones in the sample, approximately 87% are singletons; the top ten hold roughly a tenth. Specimen: PBMCs or T cells enriched from blood (not recorded which). The receptor source for this set is a woman aged 45-65 years who had recovered from COVID-19.

The chain has TRBV5-1 and TRBJ1-4; weak D call: TRBD1 (6 bases). This CDR3 comprises 15 residues. The V gene lost 0 bases and the J gene lost 4 bases, with 10 bases spanning the gap. From germline, CDR1 is SGHRS and CDR2 YFSETQ. The CDR3: CASSLEAQGNEKLFF. The CDR3 nucleotides are TGCGCCAGCAGCTTGGAGGCACAGGGTAATGAAAAACTGTTTTTT.

The rearrangement uses TRBV30 and TRBJ1-4; 8 bases align to TRBD1. The V and J ends lost 5 bases and 7 bases, in that order; junction bases with no gene match: 12. Per germline, CDR1 GTSNPN and CDR2 SVGIG (reference sequence). This CDR3 is 15 amino acids long. In DNA, the CDR3 is TGTGCCTGGCACCCAGGACAGGGCGGCGGTGAAAAACTGTTTTTT. Protein product: CAWHPGQGGGEKLFF.

V is TRBV27 and J is TRBJ2-3, with D perhaps TRBD1 (5 bases). This CDR3 is built from 12 residues. Trimming cost V 4 bases and J 8 bases, with 10 bases left between them. From germline, CDR1 is MNHEY and CDR2 SMNVEV (reference sequence). The CDR3 nucleotides read TGTGCCAGCAGTTGGGGAAGGGGTACGCAGTATTTT. Its protein is CASSWGRGTQYF.

The rearrangement uses TRBV7-9 and TRBJ2-5; a possible D gene is TRBD1 (6 bases). The CDR3 is 16 residues long. Germline CDR1 SEHNR, CDR2 FQNEAQ (reference sequence). V shed 1 base and J shed 1 base, with 13 bases lying between them. CDR3 nucleotide sequence: TGTGCCAGCAGCTTAGGACAGGCCCTTTTCCAAGAGACCCAGTACTTC. This translates into CASSLGQALFQETQYF. The full variable domain, with the rest looked up from reference TRBV7-9 and TRBJ2-5, is DTGVSQNPRHKITKRGQNVTFRCDPISEHNRLYWYRQTLGQGPEFLTYFQNEAQLEKSRLLSDRFSAERPKGSFSTLEIQRTEQGDSAMYLCASSLGQALFQETQYFGPGTRLLVL.

This clone was observed a single time. This chain uses TRBV11-3 with TRBJ1-5; 7 bases map to TRBD1. V lost 5 bases and J lost 0; bases outside the gene matches: 19. The CDR3 is made up of 20 amino acids. Germline CDR1 and CDR2: SGHNT and YENEEA. The CDR3: CASSPGDTGVNQNSNQPQHF. CDR3 coding DNA: TGTGCCAGCAGCCCAGGAGATACAGGGGTCAACCAAAATAGCAATCAGCCCCAGCATTTT. The whole variable domain, remainder taken from reference TRBV11-3 and TRBJ1-5, is EAGVVQSPRYKIIEKKQPVAFWCNPISGHNTLYWYLQNLGQGPELLIRYENEEAVDDSQLPKDRFSAERLKGVDSTLKIQPAELGDSAVYLCASSPGDTGVNQNSNQPQHFGDGTRLSIL.

The chain is built from TRBV19 and TRBJ1-1, with 7 nucleotides matching TRBD1. The CDR3 consists of 14 residues. J lost 3 bases, V lost 9 bases, and 10 bases had no gene match. CDR1 and CDR2 from the germline V gene are LNHDA and SQIVND (reference sequence). For the CDR3, the DNA is TGTGCCAGCCGAGACCCGGACAGGTACACTGAAGCTTTCTTT. It codes for CASRDPDRYTEAFF.

The chain uses TRBV28 and TRBJ1-5; TRBD1 is a possible D gene (6 bases). Trimming removed 4 bases at V and 2 bases at J, with 12 bases between. CDR1 MDHEN and CDR2 SYDVKM come from the germline V gene. This CDR3 has 15 residues. CDR3 amino acids: CASSSQGFRNQPQHF. CDR3 DNA: TGTGCCAGCAGTTCACAGGGATTTCGCAATCAGCCCCAGCATTTT.

Many counts were recorded for this clone. The chain employs TRBV12-3 or TRBV12-4 and TRBJ2-7, with unresolved D. V gave up 3 bases and J gave up 4 bases, with 4 bases separating them. The length of the CDR3 is 11 residues. The CDR3 is CASSLQYEQYF. CDR3 nucleotide sequence: TGTGCCAGCAGTTTGCAGTACGAGCAGTACTTC.

The rearrangement joins TRBV6-5 to TRBJ1-5; D is possibly TRBD1 (6 bases). V dropped 5 bases and J dropped 5 bases, with 13 bases sitting between them. The CDR3 extends over 14 amino acids. CDR1 is MNHEY, CDR2 SVGAGI, per germline. CDR3: CASSTQGNYQPQHF. The CDR3 nucleotides read TGTGCCAGCAGTACACAGGGAAACTATCAGCCCCAGCATTTT.

The rearrangement joins TRBV5-5 to TRBJ2-7; a possible D gene is TRBD2 (5 bases). The V and J ends lost 4 bases and 4 bases respectively, with 15 bases between them. The CDR3 sequence is 14 residues long. Germline V gives CDR1 SGHKS, CDR2 YYEKEE (reference sequence). CDR3 in DNA: TGTGCCAGCAGCCTTACCGGGAAAGCTTACGAGCAGTACTTC. Translation: CASSLTGKAYEQYF.